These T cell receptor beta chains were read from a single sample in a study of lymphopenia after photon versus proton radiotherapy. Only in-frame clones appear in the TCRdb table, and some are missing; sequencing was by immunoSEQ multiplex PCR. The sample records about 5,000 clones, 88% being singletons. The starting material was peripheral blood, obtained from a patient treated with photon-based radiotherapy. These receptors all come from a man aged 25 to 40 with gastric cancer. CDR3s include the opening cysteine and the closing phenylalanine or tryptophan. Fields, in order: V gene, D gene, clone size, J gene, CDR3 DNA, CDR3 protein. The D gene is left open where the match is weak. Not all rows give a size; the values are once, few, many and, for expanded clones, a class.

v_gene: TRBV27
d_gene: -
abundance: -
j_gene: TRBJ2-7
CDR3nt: TGTGCCAGCAGTTTATCGGCAGACTACGAGCAGTACTTC
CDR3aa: CASSLSADYEQYF

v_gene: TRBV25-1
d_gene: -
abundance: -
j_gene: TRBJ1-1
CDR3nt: TGTGCCAGCAGTGTGGCATCAGTTAACACTGAAGCTTTCTTT
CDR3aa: CASSVASVNTEAFF

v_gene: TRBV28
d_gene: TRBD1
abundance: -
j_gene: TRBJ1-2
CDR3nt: TGTGCCAGCAGTACTCCCGGGACAGCTAACTATGGCTACACCTTC
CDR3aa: CASSTPGTANYGYTF

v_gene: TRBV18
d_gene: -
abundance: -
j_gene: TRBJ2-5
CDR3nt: TGTGCCAGCTCGCCATTTTTCTGGGACAAAGCGACCCAGTACTTC
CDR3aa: CASSPFFWDKATQYF

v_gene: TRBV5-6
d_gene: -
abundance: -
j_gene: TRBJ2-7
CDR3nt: TGTGCCAGCAGCTTGGTCGGCTACGAGCAGTACTTC
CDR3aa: CASSLVGYEQYF

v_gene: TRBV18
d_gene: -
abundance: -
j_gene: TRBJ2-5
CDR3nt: TGTGCCAGCTCTCCAACAGGGATCCAAGAGACCCAGTACTTC
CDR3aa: CASSPTGIQETQYF

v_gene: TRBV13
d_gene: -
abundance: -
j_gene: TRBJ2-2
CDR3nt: TGTGCCAGCAAAGGCGCACTAAACACCGGGGAGCTGTTTTTT
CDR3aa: CASKGALNTGELFF

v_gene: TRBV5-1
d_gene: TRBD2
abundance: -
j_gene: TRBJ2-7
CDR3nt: TGCGCCAGCAGCTTGAGAGTAGCGGGAGGGCCCTACGAGCAGTACTTC
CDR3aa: CASSLRVAGGPYEQYF

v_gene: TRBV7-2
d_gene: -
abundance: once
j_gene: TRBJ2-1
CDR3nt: TGTGCCAGCAGCCCCCTGTCCTACAATGAGCAGTTCTTC
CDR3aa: CASSPLSYNEQFF

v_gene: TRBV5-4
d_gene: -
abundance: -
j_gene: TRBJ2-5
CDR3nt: TGTGCCAGCAGCTTGGACCGGGTTCAAGAGACCCAGTACTTC
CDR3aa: CASSLDRVQETQYF

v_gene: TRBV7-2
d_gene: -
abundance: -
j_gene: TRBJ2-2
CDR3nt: TGTGCCAGCAGCTCGGGGGCAAAGTACACCGGGGAGCTGTTTTTT
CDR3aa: CASSSGAKYTGELFF

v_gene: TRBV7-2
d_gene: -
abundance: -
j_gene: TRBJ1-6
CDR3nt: TGTGCCAGCAGTTATAGAGGGGGGAGCTCCTATAATTCACCCCTCCACTTT
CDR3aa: CASSYRGGSSYNSPLHF

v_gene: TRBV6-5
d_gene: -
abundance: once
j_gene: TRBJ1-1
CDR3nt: TGTGCCAGCAGAGCGGCGGGGGGCGCGTGGACTGAAGCTTTCTTT
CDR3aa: CASRAAGGAWTEAFF

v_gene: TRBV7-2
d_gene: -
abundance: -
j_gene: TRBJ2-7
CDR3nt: TGTGCCAGCAGCTTAAGGACCCCGGGGGCCTACGAGCAGTACTTC
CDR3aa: CASSLRTPGAYEQYF

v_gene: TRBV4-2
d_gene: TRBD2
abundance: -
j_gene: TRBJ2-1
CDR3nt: TGTGCCAGCAGCCAAGATTTAGCTAGCGGGTGGAAGGAGCAGTTCTTC
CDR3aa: CASSQDLASGWKEQFF

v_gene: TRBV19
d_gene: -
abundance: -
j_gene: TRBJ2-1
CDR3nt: TGTGCCAGTAGTATTAGTAGCTCCTACAATGAGCAGTTCTTC
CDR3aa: CASSISSSYNEQFF

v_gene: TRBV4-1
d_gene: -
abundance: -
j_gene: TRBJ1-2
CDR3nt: TGCGCCAGCAGCCAAGAGCAGCGGGGTACCTATGGCTACACCTTC
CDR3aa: CASSQEQRGTYGYTF

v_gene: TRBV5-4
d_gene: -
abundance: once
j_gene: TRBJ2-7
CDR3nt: TGTGCCAGCAGCCTTACAAGGTCCTCCTCCTCCTACGAGCAGTACTTC
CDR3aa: CASSLTRSSSSYEQYF

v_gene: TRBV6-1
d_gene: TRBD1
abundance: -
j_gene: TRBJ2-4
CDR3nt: TGTGCCAGCAGCTTGGACAGGCTGGACAAAAACATTCAGTACTTC
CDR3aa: CASSLDRLDKNIQYF

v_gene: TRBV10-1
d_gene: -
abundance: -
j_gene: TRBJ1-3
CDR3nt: TGCGCCAGCAGTGGGACAGCTGGAAACACCATATATTTT
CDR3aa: CASSGTAGNTIYF

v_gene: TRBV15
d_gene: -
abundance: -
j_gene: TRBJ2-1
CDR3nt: TGTGCCACCAGCAGAGATTCGGGTCTAGCTACCAATGAGCAGTTCTTC
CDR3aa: CATSRDSGLATNEQFF

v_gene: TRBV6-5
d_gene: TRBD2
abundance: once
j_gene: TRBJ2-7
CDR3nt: TGTGCCAGCAGTTACTCGACTAGCGGGAGTTACGAGCAGTACTTC
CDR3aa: CASSYSTSGSYEQYF

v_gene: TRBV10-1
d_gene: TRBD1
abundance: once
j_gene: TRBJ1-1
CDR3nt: TGCGCCAGCAGTGTACTAACCCACAGGGGCGGGAGCACTGAAGCTTTCTTT
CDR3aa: CASSVLTHRGGSTEAFF

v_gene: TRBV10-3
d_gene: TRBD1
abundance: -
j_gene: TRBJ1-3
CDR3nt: TGTGCCATCAGTAAGACTCTTGTGGGGACAGGGGGCTCTGGAAACACCATATATTTT
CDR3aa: CAISKTLVGTGGSGNTIYF

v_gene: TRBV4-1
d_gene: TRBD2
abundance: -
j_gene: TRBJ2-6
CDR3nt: TGCGCCAGCCAAACTAGCGGCTCTGGGGCCAACGTCCTGACTTTC
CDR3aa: CASQTSGSGANVLTF

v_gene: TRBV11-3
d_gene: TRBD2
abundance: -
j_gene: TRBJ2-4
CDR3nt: TGTGCCAGCAGCTTAGATCACAGCGGGAGTTGGGCCAAAAACATTCAGTACTTC
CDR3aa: CASSLDHSGSWAKNIQYF

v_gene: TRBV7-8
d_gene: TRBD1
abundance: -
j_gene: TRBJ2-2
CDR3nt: TGTGCCAGCAGCTTAAGGACAGGGTGGGCCGGGGAGCTGTTTTTT
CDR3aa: CASSLRTGWAGELFF

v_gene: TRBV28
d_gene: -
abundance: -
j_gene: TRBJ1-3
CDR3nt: TGTGCCAGCAGCCCCGGGGGCTCTGGAAACACCATATATTTT
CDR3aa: CASSPGGSGNTIYF

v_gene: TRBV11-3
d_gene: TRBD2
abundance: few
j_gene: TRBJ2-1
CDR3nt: TGTGCCAGCAGCTTAGATTTAGCGGGGGGGCAGTACGATGAGCAGTTCTTC
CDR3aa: CASSLDLAGGQYDEQFF

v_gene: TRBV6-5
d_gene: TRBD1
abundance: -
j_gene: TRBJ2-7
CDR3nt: TGTGCCAGCAGCCCGACAGGGGTCTACGAGCAGTACTTC
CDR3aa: CASSPTGVYEQYF

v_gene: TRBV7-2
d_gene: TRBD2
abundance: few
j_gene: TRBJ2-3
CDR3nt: TGTGCCAGCAGCTTAGCGCCTGCGGGAGGCACAGATACGCAGTATTTT
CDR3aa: CASSLAPAGGTDTQYF

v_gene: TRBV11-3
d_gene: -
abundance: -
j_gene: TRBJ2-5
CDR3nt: TGTGCCAGCAGCTTAGAGCACGGCGGCAAGGAGATGGAGACCCAGTACTTC
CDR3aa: CASSLEHGGKEMETQYF

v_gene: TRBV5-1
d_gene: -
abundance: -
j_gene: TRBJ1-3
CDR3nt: TGCGCCAGCAGCCCAGAACCAGCTGGAAACACCATATATTTT
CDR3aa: CASSPEPAGNTIYF

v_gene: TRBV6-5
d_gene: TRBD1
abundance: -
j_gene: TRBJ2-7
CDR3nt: TGTGCCAGCAGTTACGGACAGGGGGCTTTCGACGAGCAGTACTTC
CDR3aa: CASSYGQGAFDEQYF

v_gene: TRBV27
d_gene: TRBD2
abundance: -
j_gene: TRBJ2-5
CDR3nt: TGTGCCAGCAGCCCCGGGACTAGCGGGGGTGAGACCCAGTACTTC
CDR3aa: CASSPGTSGGETQYF

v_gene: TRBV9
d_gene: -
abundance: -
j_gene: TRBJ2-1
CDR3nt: TGTGCCAGCAGCACAGGACAGTTATGGGGGGCTTACAATGAGCAGTTCTTC
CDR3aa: CASSTGQLWGAYNEQFF

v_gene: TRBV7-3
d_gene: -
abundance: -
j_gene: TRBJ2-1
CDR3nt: TGTGCCAGCAGGAGAGGGGATGTGGATGAGCAGTTCTTC
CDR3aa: CASRRGDVDEQFF

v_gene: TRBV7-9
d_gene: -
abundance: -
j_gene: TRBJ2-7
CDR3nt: TGTGCCAGCAGCTTGGGGGAGAACTCTCCTACCTACGAGCAGTACTTC
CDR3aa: CASSLGENSPTYEQYF

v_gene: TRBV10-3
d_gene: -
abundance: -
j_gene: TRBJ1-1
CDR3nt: TGTGCCATCAGTGGGGTCCAGAACACTGAAGCTTTCTTT
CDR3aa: CAISGVQNTEAFF

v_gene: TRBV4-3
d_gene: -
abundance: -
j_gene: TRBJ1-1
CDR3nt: TGCGCCAGCAGCCACTCCCGTGGGACTGAAGCTTTCTTT
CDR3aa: CASSHSRGTEAFF

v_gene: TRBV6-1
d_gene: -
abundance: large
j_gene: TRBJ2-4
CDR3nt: TGTGCCAGCAGCAGGACAGCTCAGTACTTC
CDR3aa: CASSRTAQYF

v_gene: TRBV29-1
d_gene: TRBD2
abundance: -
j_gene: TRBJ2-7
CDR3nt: TGCAGCGTTGGGACTAGCGGATCCTACGAGCAGTACTTC
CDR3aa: CSVGTSGSYEQYF

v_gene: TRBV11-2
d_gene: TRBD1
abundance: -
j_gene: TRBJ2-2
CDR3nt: TGTGCCAGCAGCTTAGAACAGGGGTTCTACACCGGGGAGCTGTTTTTT
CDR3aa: CASSLEQGFYTGELFF

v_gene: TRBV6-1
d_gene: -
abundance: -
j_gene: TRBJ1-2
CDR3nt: TGTGCCAGCAGTGAAGACAGTAGCTATGGCTACACCTTC
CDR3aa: CASSEDSSYGYTF

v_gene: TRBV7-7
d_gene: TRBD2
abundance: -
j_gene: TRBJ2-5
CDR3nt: TGTGCCAGCAGCCTAGGACTAGCACAGGAGACGGAGACCCAGTACTTC
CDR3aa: CASSLGLAQETETQYF

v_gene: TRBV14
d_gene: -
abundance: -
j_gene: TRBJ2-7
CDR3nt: TGTGCCAGCAGCCCCCGGTCTTACTCCTACGAGCAGTACTTC
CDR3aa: CASSPRSYSYEQYF

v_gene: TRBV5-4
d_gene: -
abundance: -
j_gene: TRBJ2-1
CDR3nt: TGTGCCAGCAGCTCCGGACAGCCGACCTACAATGAGCAGTTCTTC
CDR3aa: CASSSGQPTYNEQFF

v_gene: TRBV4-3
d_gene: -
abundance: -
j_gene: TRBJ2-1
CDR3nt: TGCACCAGCAGCCAAGATGCTGGCGGGAAGGTTGAGCAGTTCTTC
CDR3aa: CTSSQDAGGKVEQFF

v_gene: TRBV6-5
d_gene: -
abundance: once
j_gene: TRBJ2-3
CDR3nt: TGTGCCAGCAGACTCTCTCCAGATACGCAGTATTTT
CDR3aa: CASRLSPDTQYF

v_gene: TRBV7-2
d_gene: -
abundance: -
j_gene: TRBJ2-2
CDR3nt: TGTGCCAGCAGCGGGGTGACTTCGAACACCGGGGAGCTGTTTTTT
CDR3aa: CASSGVTSNTGELFF

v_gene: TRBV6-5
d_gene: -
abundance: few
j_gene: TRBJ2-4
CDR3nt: TGTGCCAGCAGCAGGACAGCTCAGTACTTC
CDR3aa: CASSRTAQYF

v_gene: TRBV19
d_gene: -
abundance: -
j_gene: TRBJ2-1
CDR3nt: TGTGCCAGTAGTATAGGTGAGGTGGGTGAGCAGTTCTTC
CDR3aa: CASSIGEVGEQFF

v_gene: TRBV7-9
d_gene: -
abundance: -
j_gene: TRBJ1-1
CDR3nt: TGTGCCAGCAGCCGCCGGGAGGGAGACACTGAAGCTTTCTTT
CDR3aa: CASSRREGDTEAFF

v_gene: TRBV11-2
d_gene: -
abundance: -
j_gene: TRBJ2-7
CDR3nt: TGTGCCAGCAGCTTAGTGGGTGCTAGCGACGAGCAGTACTTC
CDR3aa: CASSLVGASDEQYF

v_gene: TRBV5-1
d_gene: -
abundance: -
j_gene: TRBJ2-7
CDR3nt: TGCGCCAGCAGCTTGGGAGGGACGGATTCCTACGAGCAGTACTTC
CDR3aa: CASSLGGTDSYEQYF

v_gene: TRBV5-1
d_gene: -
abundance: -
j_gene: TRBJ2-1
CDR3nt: TGCGCCAGCAGCGCCGACTATTACAATGAGCAGTTCTTC
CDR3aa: CASSADYYNEQFF